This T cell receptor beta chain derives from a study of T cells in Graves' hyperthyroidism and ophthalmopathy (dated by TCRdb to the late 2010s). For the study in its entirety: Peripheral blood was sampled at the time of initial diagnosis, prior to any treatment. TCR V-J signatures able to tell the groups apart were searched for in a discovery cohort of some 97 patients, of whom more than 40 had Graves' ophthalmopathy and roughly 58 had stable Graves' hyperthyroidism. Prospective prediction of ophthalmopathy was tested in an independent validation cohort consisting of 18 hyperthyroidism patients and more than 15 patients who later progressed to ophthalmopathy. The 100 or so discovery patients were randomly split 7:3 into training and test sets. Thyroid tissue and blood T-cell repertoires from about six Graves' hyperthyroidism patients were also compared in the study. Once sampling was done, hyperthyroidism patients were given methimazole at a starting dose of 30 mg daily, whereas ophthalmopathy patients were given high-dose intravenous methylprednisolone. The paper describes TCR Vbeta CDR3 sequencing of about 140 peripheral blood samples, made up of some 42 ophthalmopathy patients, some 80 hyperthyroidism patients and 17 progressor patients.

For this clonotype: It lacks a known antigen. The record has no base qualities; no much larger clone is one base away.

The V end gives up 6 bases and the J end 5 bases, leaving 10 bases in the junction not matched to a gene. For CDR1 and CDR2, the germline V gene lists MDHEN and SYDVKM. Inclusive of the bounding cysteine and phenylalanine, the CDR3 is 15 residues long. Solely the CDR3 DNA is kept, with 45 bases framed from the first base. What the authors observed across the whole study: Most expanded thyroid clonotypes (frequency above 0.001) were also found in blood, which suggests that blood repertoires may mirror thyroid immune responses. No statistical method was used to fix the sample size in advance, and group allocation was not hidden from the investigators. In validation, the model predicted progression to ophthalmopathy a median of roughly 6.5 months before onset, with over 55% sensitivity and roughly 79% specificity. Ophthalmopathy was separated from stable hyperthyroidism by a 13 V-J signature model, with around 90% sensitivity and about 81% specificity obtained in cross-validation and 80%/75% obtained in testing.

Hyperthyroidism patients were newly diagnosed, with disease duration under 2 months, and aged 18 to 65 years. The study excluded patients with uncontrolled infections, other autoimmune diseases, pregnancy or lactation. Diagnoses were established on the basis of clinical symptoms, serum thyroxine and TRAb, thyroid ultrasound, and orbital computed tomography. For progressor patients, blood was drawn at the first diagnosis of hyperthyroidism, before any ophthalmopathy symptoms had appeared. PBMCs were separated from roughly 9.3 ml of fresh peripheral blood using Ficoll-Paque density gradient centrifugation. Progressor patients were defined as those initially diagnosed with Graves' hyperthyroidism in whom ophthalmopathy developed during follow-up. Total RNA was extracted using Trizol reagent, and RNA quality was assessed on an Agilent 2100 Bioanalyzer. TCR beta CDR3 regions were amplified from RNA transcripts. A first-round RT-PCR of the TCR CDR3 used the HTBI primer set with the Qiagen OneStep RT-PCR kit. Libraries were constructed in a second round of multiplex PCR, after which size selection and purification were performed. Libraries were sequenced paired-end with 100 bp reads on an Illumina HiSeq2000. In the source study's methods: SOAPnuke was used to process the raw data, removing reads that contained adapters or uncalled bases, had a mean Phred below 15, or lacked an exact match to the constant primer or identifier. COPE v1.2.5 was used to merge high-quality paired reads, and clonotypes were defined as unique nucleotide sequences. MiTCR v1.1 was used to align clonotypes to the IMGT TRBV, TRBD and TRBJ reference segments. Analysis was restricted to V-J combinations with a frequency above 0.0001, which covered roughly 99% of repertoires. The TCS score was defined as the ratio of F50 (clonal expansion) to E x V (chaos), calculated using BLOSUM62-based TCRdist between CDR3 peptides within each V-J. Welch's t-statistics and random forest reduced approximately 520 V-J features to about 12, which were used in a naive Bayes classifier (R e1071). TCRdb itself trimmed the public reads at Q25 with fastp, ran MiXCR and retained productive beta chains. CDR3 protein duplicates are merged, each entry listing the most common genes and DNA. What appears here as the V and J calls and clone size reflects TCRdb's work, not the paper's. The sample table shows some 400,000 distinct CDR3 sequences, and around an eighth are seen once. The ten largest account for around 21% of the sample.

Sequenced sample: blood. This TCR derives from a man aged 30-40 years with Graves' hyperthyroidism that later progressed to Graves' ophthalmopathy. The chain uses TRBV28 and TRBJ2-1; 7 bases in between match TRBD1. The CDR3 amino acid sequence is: CASSLRGIKDNEQFF. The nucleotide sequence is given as TGTGCCAGCAGCCTCAGGGGGATCAAAGACAATGAGCAGTTCTTC.